A selection of T cell receptor beta chains follows, all from one sample in a study of blood T cell dynamics during melanoma immunotherapy. Libraries were prepared by immunoSEQ multiplex PCR; TCRdb keeps only in-frame clonotypes and omits some of them. The sample includes about 8,600 clones, roughly 85% seen only once; the top ten take 6.3%. The sample here was blood, taken from a patient treated with checkpoint blockade. All receptors derive from a human donor with melanoma. Each CDR3 is given with its conserved first and last residue. A D gene is named only where the DNA matches it firmly. Clone size is given for some rows only: seen once, a few or many times, or a class if the clone is expanded.

v_gene,j_gene,d_gene,abundance,CDR3nt,CDR3aa
TRBV1,TRBJ1-5,.,.,TGCACCAGCAGCCAAGTTTCGGGGACAGGGGGCGGGAATCAGCCCCAGCATTTT,CTSSQVSGTGGGNQPQHF
TRBV18,TRBJ2-3,.,.,TGTGCCAGCTCACCGAGATCAACAGGGGATACGCAGTATTTT,CASSPRSTGDTQYF
TRBV10-2,TRBJ2-1,TRBD2,.,TGCGCCAGCATTCCGGGGACTAGCGGGAGGGCCAGTTTTGAGCAGTTCTTC,CASIPGTSGRASFEQFF
TRBV5-6,TRBJ2-3,.,.,TGTGCCAGCAGCTTGGTTACAGGGATCACAGATACGCAGTATTTT,CASSLVTGITDTQYF
TRBV5-6,TRBJ1-2,TRBD1,.,TGTGCCAGCAGCCGGGACAGAAACTATGGCTACACCTTC,CASSRDRNYGYTF
TRBV7-3,TRBJ2-1,TRBD1,.,TGTGCCAGCAGCCCTCGCCCCGGGACAGGGGGCTTTGGTTCCTACAATGAGCAGTTCTTC,CASSPRPGTGGFGSYNEQFF
TRBV6-1,TRBJ1-5,.,.,TGTGCCAGCAGTGAAGCTGCAAGCAATCAGCCCCAGCATTTT,CASSEAASNQPQHF
TRBV7-2,TRBJ2-1,.,.,TGTGCCAGCAGCTTAGCGGGGATCTCCTACAATGAGCAGTTCTTC,CASSLAGISYNEQFF
TRBV28,TRBJ2-5,.,.,TGTGCCAGCAGGCGGGGAGACTCGCCCCAGTACTTC,CASRRGDSPQYF
TRBV5-4,TRBJ1-6,.,few,TGTGCCAGCAGCTTGGACGGACGGCCCCTCCACTTT,CASSLDGRPLHF
TRBV5-1,TRBJ1-1,TRBD1,.,TGCGCCAGCAGCTTGGCACAGGGGGAGAACACTGAAGCTTTCTTT,CASSLAQGENTEAFF
TRBV7-2,TRBJ2-3,TRBD2,.,TGTGCCAGCAGCTCCAGCGGGGGGAGCACAGATACGCAGTATTTT,CASSSSGGSTDTQYF
TRBV15,TRBJ2-7,.,.,TGTGCCACCAGCAGAGGAGGGTTCGAACGCGAGCAGTACTTC,CATSRGGFEREQYF
TRBV29-1,TRBJ2-5,.,.,TGCAGCGTACAGAGCCAAGAGACCCAGTACTTC,CSVQSQETQYF
TRBV6-5,TRBJ1-2,.,.,TGTGCCAGCCGAGATATCTATGGCTACACCTTC,CASRDIYGYTF
TRBV25-1,TRBJ1-5,TRBD1,.,TGTGCCAGCAGTGAGGGACAGGGAGGGCAGCCCCAGCATTTT,CASSEGQGGQPQHF
TRBV10-3,TRBJ1-1,.,.,TGTGCCATCAGTGAGCCCTCATCCCCCGGAGCTTTCTTT,CAISEPSSPGAFF